These T cell receptor beta chains were read from a single sample in a study of blood T cell repertoires in COVID-19. TCRdb keeps only in-frame clones here, not all; method: immunoSEQ multiplex PCR. The sample holds 140,000 to 150,000 clones; roughly nine tenths are singletons and the top ten take under 15%. Sequencing was performed on peripheral blood. These TCRs come from a man younger than 35 with COVID-19, enrolled during active disease. Both conserved end residues are trimmed from each CDR3. Clone size appears in some rows only: once, few, many, or a class for an expanded clone.

CDR3aa: ASSPYRDMREQF
v_gene: TRBV27
abundance: NA
j_gene: TRBJ2-1

CDR3aa: ASTLGGETQY
v_gene: TRBV5-6
abundance: NA
j_gene: TRBJ2-5

CDR3aa: SVQGSYEQY
v_gene: TRBV29-1
abundance: NA
j_gene: TRBJ2-7

CDR3aa: ASSPPLEGYT
v_gene: TRBV6-6
abundance: once
j_gene: TRBJ1-2

CDR3aa: ASSKGAGQPQH
v_gene: TRBV6-5
abundance: NA
j_gene: TRBJ1-5

CDR3aa: ASTLTGELF
v_gene: TRBV28
abundance: NA
j_gene: TRBJ2-2

CDR3aa: ASRRLHYGYT
v_gene: TRBV6-5
abundance: NA
j_gene: TRBJ1-2

CDR3aa: ASSLLGGQGTEAF
v_gene: TRBV5-1
abundance: NA
j_gene: TRBJ1-1

CDR3aa: ASGSGLWYEKLL
v_gene: TRBV6-5
abundance: NA
j_gene: TRBJ1-4

CDR3aa: ASSTGTGAWNTEAF
v_gene: TRBV19
abundance: NA
j_gene: TRBJ1-1

CDR3aa: ASKANEAF
v_gene: TRBV6-6
abundance: NA
j_gene: TRBJ1-1

CDR3aa: ASSSQTGGGTDTQY
v_gene: TRBV5-1
abundance: NA
j_gene: TRBJ2-3

CDR3aa: ATSRAGNEQF
v_gene: TRBV15
abundance: NA
j_gene: TRBJ2-1

CDR3aa: ASSQMRNTEAF
v_gene: TRBV4-1
abundance: NA
j_gene: TRBJ1-1

CDR3aa: ASSFPPRGGNGYT
v_gene: TRBV28
abundance: NA
j_gene: TRBJ1-2

CDR3aa: ASSNTGSGGSYNEQF
v_gene: TRBV13
abundance: NA
j_gene: TRBJ2-1

CDR3aa: ASSPGQGAETQY
v_gene: TRBV18
abundance: NA
j_gene: TRBJ2-5

CDR3aa: AISESTVKNTEAF
v_gene: TRBV10-3
abundance: NA
j_gene: TRBJ1-1

CDR3aa: AWNRGRGGYT
v_gene: TRBV30
abundance: NA
j_gene: TRBJ1-2

CDR3aa: AWRDDRGYEKLL
v_gene: TRBV30
abundance: few
j_gene: TRBJ1-4

CDR3aa: ASTYGRHYNEQF
v_gene: TRBV5-1
abundance: once
j_gene: TRBJ2-1

CDR3aa: ASSRAGSGELF
v_gene: TRBV5-1
abundance: NA
j_gene: TRBJ2-2